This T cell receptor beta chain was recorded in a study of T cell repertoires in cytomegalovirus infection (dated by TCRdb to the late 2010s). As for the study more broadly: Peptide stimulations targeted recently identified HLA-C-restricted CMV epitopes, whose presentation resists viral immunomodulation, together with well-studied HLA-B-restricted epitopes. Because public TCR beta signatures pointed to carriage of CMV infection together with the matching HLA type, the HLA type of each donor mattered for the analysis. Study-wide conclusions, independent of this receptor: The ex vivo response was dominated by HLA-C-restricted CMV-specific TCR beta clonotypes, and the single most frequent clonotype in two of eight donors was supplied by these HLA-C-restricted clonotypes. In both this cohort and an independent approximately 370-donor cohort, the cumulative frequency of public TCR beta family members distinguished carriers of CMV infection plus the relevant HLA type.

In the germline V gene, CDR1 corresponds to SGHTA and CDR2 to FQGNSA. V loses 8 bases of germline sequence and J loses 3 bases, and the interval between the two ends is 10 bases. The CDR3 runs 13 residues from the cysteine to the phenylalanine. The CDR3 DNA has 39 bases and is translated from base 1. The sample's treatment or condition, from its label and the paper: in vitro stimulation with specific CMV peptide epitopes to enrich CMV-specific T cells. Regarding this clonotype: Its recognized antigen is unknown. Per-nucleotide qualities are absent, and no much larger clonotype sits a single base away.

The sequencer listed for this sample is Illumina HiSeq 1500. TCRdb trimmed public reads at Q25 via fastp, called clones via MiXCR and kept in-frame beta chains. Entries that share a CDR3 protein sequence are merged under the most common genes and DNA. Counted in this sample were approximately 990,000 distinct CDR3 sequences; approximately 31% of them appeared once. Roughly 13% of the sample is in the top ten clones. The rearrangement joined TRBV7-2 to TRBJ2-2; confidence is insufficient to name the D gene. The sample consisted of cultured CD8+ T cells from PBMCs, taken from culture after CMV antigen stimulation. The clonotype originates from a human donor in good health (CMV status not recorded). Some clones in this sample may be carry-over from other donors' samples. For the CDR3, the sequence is CASAPRDTGELFF. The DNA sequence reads TGTGCCAGCGCGCCACGGGACACCGGGGAGCTGTTTTTT.